A single T cell receptor (beta chain) is shown here with its context. Generated by immunoSEQ multiplex PCR, the TCRdb table keeps only in-frame clones and is missing some. Of more than 250,000 clones listed, 80% to 90% are singletons. In germline, CDR1 is SGHTA, CDR2 FQGNSA. The V end lost 5 bases, the J end lost 4 bases, and 6 bases lay between the germline ends. The CDR3 sequence is 11 residues long. Treatment noted: around 19 received Ad26.COV2.S at low or high dose, single or two shots; 5 received placebo; per-sample allocation not given. Sampling was done on day 63 after the first vaccine or placebo injection. These data are taken from a study of Ad26.COV2.S vaccination and SARS-CoV-2 variants. Study details: Recipients of Ad26.COV2.S got it intramuscularly, once or twice 56 days apart.

The specimen was peripheral blood, collected in a trial of Ad26.COV2.S vaccine versus placebo. This receptor was taken from a person aged 18-65 years who received the Ad26.COV2.S COVID-19 vaccine or a placebo. The rearrangement uses TRBV7-2 and TRBJ2-7; unclear D gene. This CDR3 reads CASSVNYEQYF. DNA for the CDR3: TGTGCCAGCAGCGTCAATTACGAGCAGTACTTC.